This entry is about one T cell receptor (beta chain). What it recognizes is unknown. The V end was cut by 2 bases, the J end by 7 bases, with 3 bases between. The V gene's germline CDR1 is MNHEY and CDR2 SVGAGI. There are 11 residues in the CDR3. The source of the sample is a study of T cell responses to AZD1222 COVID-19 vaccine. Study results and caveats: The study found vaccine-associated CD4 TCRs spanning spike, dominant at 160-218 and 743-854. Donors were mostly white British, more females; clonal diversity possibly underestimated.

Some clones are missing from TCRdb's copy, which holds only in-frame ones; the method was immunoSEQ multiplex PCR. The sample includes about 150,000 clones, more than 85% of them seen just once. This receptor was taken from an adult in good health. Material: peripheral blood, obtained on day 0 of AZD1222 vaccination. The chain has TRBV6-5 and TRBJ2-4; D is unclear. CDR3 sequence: CASSYANIQYF. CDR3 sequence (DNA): TGTGCCAGCAGTTACGCGAACATTCAGTACTTC.